This T cell receptor (beta chain) was retrieved from a study of T cell responses to AZD1222 COVID-19 vaccine. The repertoire was sequenced with immunoSEQ multiplex PCR; TCRdb's copy has only in-frame clones and lacks some. The sample contains about 92,000 clones, 80% to 90% of which appear only once. Concerning this clone: What it recognizes is unknown.

The CDR3 runs to 13 residues. The V end was cut by 6 bases, the J end by 4 bases, with 10 bases between. Study-wide results and caveats: Recipients of AZD1222 seropositive at baseline numbered only six or seven.

The rearrangement uses TRBV12-3 or TRBV12-4 and TRBJ1-3; D unresolved. The sequencing used peripheral blood, collected on day 0 of AZD1222 vaccination. This receptor was obtained from an adult in good health. CDR3 loop: CASRPGAGNTIYF. The CDR3 DNA sequence: TGTGCCAGCAGACCCGGCGCCGGAAACACCATATATTTT.